The source of this TCR beta chain is a study of blood T cell repertoires in COVID-19 (dated by TCRdb to the early 2020s). Regarding the research as a whole: Samples covering the acute and convalescent phases of COVID-19 were provided by collaborators in the United States, Italy and Spain. The repertoires were released in a freely available public database meant as a resource for research on the immune response to SARS-CoV-2. The prospective study material was composed of cDNA or gDNA derived from T cells, B-cell-depleted T cells, or PBMCs. Sample metadata almost always included a de-identified subject ID, COVID-19 status, age in years and sex. The dataset comprised deeply sampled blood TCRbeta repertoires from subjects exposed to, actively infected with, or recovered from COVID-19. Where available, HLA class I and class II types were taken from metadata supplied by the sample provider and were not determined by assay-based typing. Samples came from the ongoing ImmuneRACE study (first 160 participants) plus 1,254 subjects from 6 global collaborators. What the study reported, not specific to this receptor: The quantity of clinical and demographic metadata differed by source and by participant and was supplied without curation.

A remark on this clone: What this receptor recognizes is not known. It has no much larger one-base neighbor in the sample; base qualities were not kept.

Collaborating institutions collected whole blood in K2EDTA tubes following their own protocols. For TCRbeta analysis, collaborator samples were shipped as frozen whole blood, as isolated PBMCs, or as DNA extracted from either sample type. The immunoSEQ Assay, a bias-controlled multiplex PCR, was used to amplify TCRbeta CDR3 regions from genomic DNA. Per the original workflow: The number of nucleated cells in each sample was estimated from the amplification of reference gene primers within the assay. To quantify the absolute abundance of each unique TCRbeta CDR3 rearrangement, sequence reads were collapsed and filtered. For each sample, productive Simpson clonality was calculated as the square root of Simpson's diversity index over productive rearrangements. The immuneACCESS repertoire file appears here via TCRdb, limited to in-frame rearrangements. These files lack a portion of the clones; in checked studies, under half of the deficit traces to unresolved V genes, and the cause of the others is not known. Clone size and the V and J calls come from that table; the DNA yielded D and trimming. The sample table lists 30,000 to 40,000 clones, roughly 92% of them with a count of one. Jointly, the top ten make up more than 4.5% of the sample.

The germline V gene (reference sequence) specifies MNHNY as CDR1 and SVGAGI as CDR2. Trimming costs V 0 bases and J 7 bases, and their ends lie 16 bases apart. Reading from cysteine to phenylalanine, the CDR3 counts 16 amino acids. The read is trimmed to its CDR3 DNA, 48 bases read in frame from base 1. The rearrangement joined TRBV6-6 to TRBJ2-1; TRBD1 could be the D gene, as 7 bases match. This clonotype was sampled from a human donor in a cohort sampled during active COVID-19. Sequenced input: peripheral blood. The CDR3: CASSYSDRRDSNEQFF. The DNA sequence is TGTGCCAGCAGTTACTCGGACAGGAGGGACTCAAATGAGCAGTTCTTC.